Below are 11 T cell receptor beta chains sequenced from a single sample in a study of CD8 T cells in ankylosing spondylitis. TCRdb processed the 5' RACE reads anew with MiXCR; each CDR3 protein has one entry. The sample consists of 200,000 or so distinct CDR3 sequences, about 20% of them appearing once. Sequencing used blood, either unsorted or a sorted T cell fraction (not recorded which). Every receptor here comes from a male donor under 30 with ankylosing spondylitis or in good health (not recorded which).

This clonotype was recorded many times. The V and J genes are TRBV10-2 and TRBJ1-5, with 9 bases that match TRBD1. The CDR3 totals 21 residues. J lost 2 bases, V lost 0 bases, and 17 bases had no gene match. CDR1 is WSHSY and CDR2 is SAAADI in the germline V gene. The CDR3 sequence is CASSESRNHPSRDRGNQPQHF. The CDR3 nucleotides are TGCGCCAGCAGTGAGTCACGAAACCACCCTAGCCGGGACAGGGGCAATCAGCCCCAGCATTTT.

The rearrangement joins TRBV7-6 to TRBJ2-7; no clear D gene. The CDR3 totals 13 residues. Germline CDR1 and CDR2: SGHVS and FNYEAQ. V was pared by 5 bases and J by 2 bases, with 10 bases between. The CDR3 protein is CASSQASAYEQYF. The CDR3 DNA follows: TGTGCCAGCAGCCAAGCATCAGCCTACGAGCAGTACTTC.

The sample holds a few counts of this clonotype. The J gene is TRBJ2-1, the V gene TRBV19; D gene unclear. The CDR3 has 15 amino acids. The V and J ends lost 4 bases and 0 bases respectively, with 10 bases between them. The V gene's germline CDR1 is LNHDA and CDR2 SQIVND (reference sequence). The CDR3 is CASSNLRFSYNEQFF. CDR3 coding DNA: TGTGCCAGTAGTAACCTCCGGTTCTCCTACAATGAGCAGTTCTTC.

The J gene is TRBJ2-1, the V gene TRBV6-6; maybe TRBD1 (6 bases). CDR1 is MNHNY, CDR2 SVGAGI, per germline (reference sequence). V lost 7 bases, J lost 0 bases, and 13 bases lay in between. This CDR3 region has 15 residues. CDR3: CASNLGQTSYNEQFF. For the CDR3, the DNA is TGTGCCAGCAACCTAGGACAGACCTCCTACAATGAGCAGTTCTTC.

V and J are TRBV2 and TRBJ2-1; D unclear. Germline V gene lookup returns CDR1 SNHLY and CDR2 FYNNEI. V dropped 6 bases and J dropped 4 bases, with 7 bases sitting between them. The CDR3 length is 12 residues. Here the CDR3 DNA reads TGTGCCAGCAGAAGGTCGTACAATGAGCAGTTCTTC. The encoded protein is CASRRSYNEQFF.

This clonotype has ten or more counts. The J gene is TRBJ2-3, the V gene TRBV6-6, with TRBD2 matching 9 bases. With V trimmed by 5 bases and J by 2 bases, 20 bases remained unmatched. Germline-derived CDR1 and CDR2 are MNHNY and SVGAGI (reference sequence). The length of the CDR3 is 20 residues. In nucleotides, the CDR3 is TGTGCCAGCAGTCGGCCCAGGCTTCAGCGGGAGGCCTCGGCCACAGATACGCAGTATTTT. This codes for CASSRPRLQREASATDTQYF.

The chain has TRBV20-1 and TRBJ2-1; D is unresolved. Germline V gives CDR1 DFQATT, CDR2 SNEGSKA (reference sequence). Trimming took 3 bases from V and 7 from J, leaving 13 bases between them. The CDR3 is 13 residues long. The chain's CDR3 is CSARPLSRNEQFF. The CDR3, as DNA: TGCAGTGCTAGGCCCCTATCAAGGAATGAGCAGTTCTTC.

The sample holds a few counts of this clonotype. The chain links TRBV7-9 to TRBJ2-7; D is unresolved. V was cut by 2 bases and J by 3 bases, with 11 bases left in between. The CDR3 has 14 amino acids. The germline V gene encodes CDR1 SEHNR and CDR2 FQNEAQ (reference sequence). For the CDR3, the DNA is TGTGCCAGCAGCTTACTTGGCGGTTACTACGAGCAGTACTTC. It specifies CASSLLGGYYEQYF.

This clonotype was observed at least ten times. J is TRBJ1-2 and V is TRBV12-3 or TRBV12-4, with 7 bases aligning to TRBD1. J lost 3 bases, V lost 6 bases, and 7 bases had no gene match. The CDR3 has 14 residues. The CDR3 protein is CASRTTGFDYGYTF. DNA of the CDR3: TGTGCCAGCAGAACGACAGGGTTCGACTATGGCTACACCTTC.

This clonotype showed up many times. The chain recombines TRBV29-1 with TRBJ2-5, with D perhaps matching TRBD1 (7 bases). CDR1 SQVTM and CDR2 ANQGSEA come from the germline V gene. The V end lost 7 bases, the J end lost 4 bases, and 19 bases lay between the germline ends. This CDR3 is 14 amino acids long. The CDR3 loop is CSAAGQRFRETQYF. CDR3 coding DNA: TGCAGCGCCGCGGGACAGAGGTTTCGAGAGACCCAGTACTTC.

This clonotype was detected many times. The CDR3 is CSASGGTSGANVLTF. The CDR3 coding sequence is TGCAGTGCTAGTGGGGGTACTTCTGGGGCCAACGTCCTGACTTTC. The chain combines TRBV20-1 with TRBJ2-6; either TRBD1 or TRBD2 may supply D (5 bases each). V lost 3 bases to trimming and J lost 1 base, with 10 bases between them. The germline gives CDR1 DFQATT, CDR2 SNEGSKA (reference sequence). The length of the CDR3 is 15 residues.